This TCR beta chain was sequenced in a study of T-cell memory formation after mild COVID-19. Study context: Clustering of TCRs was largely donor specific.

The J segment lost 4 bases and the V segment lost 4 bases, leaving 9 bases of the junction unmatched. Per germline, CDR1 SGHTA and CDR2 FQGNSA. This CDR3 has 15 residues. This clonotype was seen only a few times. TCRdb redid the calling of the 5' RACE reads with MiXCR, one entry per CDR3 protein. Of about 250,000 distinct CDR3 sequences in the sample, about 15% were seen once. The chain is built from TRBV7-2 and TRBJ1-2; 7 bases are a match to TRBD1. Input material: PBMCs or a T cell subset sorted from them (not recorded which). The TCR comes from a man younger than 30 who had mild COVID-19 (a few samples of this study predate the infection). Cell type and time point are not known. The CDR3 DNA is TGTGCCAGCAGCTCCTATGACCCAGGGGGCTATGGCTACACCTTC. Translation: CASSSYDPGGYGYTF.